What follows is one T cell receptor (beta chain) and its context. The data were produced by immunoSEQ multiplex PCR, yet TCRdb's version contains in-frame clones alone and is incomplete. The table lists 210,000 or so clones, roughly 84% of them singletons. The CDR3 is 18 residues long. The V gene end was trimmed by 1 base and the J gene end by 7 bases; junction bases not matched to a gene: 18. CDR1 is SGDLS, CDR2 YYNGEE, per germline. The source of the sample is a study of blood T cell repertoires in COVID-19. Background on the study: Acute-phase and convalescent COVID-19 samples originated in the United States, Italy and Spain. From T cells, B-cell-depleted T cells, or PBMCs came the material, which was cDNA or gDNA.

Sequenced sample: peripheral blood. V is TRBV9 and J is TRBJ2-7; 9 bases map to TRBD2. This receptor was identified in a human donor in a cohort sampled during active COVID-19. The CDR3 DNA reads as TGTGCCAGCAGCGTACTTGTTGCGGGGGCTAGCGGGGTTCAGGAGCAGTACGTC. It codes for CASSVLVAGASGVQEQYV.